This passage covers 25 T cell receptor beta chains from one sample sequenced in a study of blood T cells in healthy people across ages. Then a second PCR, running about 6 to 12 cycles, was carried out with a sample-barcoded 5' primer and a J-beta primer mix. TCRdb fed the 5' RACE reads into MiXCR, producing one record per CDR3 protein. This table holds 650,000 to 800,000 distinct CDR3 sequences, under 55% found once. The material sequenced was blood. These receptors were taken from a man between 60 and 70 years old in good health.

This chain joins TRBV5-1 and TRBJ2-3; the match to TRBD2 covers 9 bases. Per germline, CDR1 SGHRS and CDR2 YFSETQ. The CDR3 has 16 amino acids. Germline trimming cut 2 bases from V and 0 bases from J; bases unmatched to any gene: 4. CDR3 region: CASSFQRGVSTDTQYF. Here the CDR3 DNA reads TGCGCCAGCAGCTTCCAGCGGGGGGTCAGCACAGATACGCAGTATTTT.

The gene calls are TRBV4-3 and TRBJ1-5; no clear D. Trimming stripped 2 bases from V and 2 bases from J, with 10 bases between. Germline CDR1 and CDR2: LGHNA and YSLEER. This CDR3 contains 15 residues. CDR3 nucleotide sequence: TGCGCCAGCAGCCAACGCCACACAGGCAATCAGCCCCAGCATTTT. The encoded protein is CASSQRHTGNQPQHF.

This clonotype was detected a few times. This chain connects TRBV12-5 to TRBJ2-5, with D perhaps matching TRBD1 (5 bases). Trimming removed 6 bases at V and 4 bases at J, with 18 bases between. Germline assignment: CDR1 LGHNT and CDR2 FRNRAP. CDR3 size: 15 residues. Written as DNA, the CDR3 is TGTGCTAGTGGGATGCCAGGCGGTGGGGCAGAGACCCAGTACTTC. This sequence encodes CASGMPGGGAETQYF. Full variable domain (rest looked up from reference TRBV12-5 and TRBJ2-5): DARVTQTPRHKVTEMGQEVTMRCQPILGHNTVFWYRQTMMQGLELLAYFRNRAPLDDSGMPKDRFSAEMPDATLATLKIQPSEPRDSAVYFCASGMPGGGAETQYFGPGTRLLVL.

The V and J genes are TRBV7-9 and TRBJ1-4; D is ambiguous. The V end lost 5 bases, the J end lost 0 bases, and 19 bases lay between the germline ends. This CDR3 contains 18 residues. The germline V gene has CDR1 SEHNR and CDR2 FQNEAQ (reference sequence). This CDR3 is CASSIWTIPLTTNEKLFF. Here the CDR3 DNA reads TGTGCCAGCAGCATTTGGACGATTCCCTTAACAACTAATGAAAAACTGTTTTTT.

CDR3 in DNA: TGTGCCAGCAGCTCCCAGAGGACGGCTGAGCAGTTCTTC. Its protein is CASSSQRTAEQFF. This chain links TRBV7-2 with TRBJ2-1; D unresolved. The CDR3 runs 13 residues. Germline V gene lookup returns CDR1 SGHTA and CDR2 FQGNSA. V was clipped by 4 bases and J by 9 bases, with 13 bases between them.

V is TRBV10-3 and J is TRBJ2-4; D is tentatively TRBD1 or TRBD2 (5 bases each). The CDR3 contains 15 residues. The V and J ends lost 3 bases and 0 bases respectively, with 9 bases between them. CDR1 ENHRY and CDR2 SYGVKD come from the germline V gene. The CDR3 DNA is TGTGCCATCAGTGACGGGGCTTTAGCCAAAAACATTCAGTACTTC. This codes for CAISDGALAKNIQYF.

The chain joins TRBV7-9 to TRBJ2-7; the D gene could be TRBD1 or TRBD2 (6 bases each). Trimming stripped 5 bases from V and 5 bases from J, with 25 bases between. The CDR3 contains 17 residues. CDR1 is SEHNR and CDR2 is FQNEAQ in the germline V gene (reference sequence). The CDR3 loop is CASSPNVRQGRSDEQYF. The CDR3 bases are TGTGCCAGCAGCCCGAACGTCCGTCAGGGGAGGTCCGACGAGCAGTACTTC.

This chain uses TRBV6-2 or TRBV6-3 with TRBJ2-7; D is possibly TRBD2 (5 bases). The V and J ends lost 0 bases and 5 bases respectively, with 17 bases between them. The CDR3 length is 16 residues. From germline, CDR1 is MNHEY and CDR2 SVGEGT. CDR3 coding DNA: TGTGCCAGCAGTTACTCGAGCCGGACTTCTGCCCACGAGCAGTACTTC. Encoded protein: CASSYSSRTSAHEQYF.

This chain connects TRBV5-1 to TRBJ1-5; D is unclear. The CDR3 runs 14 residues. V was trimmed by 0 bases and J by 7 bases, leaving 11 bases between them. Germline V lookup: CDR1 SGHRS, CDR2 YFSETQ. For the CDR3, the DNA is TGCGCCAGCAGCTTGGACCCCAACGGCCAGCCCCAGCATTTT. Amino acid sequence: CASSLDPNGQPQHF.

This chain links TRBV7-9 with TRBJ2-5; D possibly corresponds to TRBD1 (6 bases). Germline-derived CDR1 and CDR2 are SEHNR and FQNEAQ (reference sequence). The CDR3 length is 17 residues. V was clipped by 5 bases and J by 0 bases, with 19 bases between them. This chain's CDR3 is CASSNRERGQHQETQYF. The CDR3 bases are TGTGCCAGCAGCAATAGAGAACGAGGACAGCACCAAGAGACCCAGTACTTC.

This clonotype was seen a single time. This rearrangement joins TRBV7-2 to TRBJ1-1; 8 bases agree with TRBD1. Germline trimming cut 6 bases from V and 0 bases from J; bases unmatched to any gene: 9. The V gene's germline CDR1 is SGHTA and CDR2 FQGNSA. The CDR3 length is 16 residues. CDR3 coding DNA: TGTGCCAGCAGAACCGGGACAGGTACCATGAACACTGAAGCTTTCTTT. Amino acids: CASRTGTGTMNTEAFF.

The chain recombines TRBV20-1 with TRBJ2-7, with 9 bases fitting TRBD1. Looked up from germline, CDR1 is DFQATT and CDR2 is SNEGSKA (reference sequence). The CDR3 runs 14 residues. The V gene end was trimmed by 5 bases and the J gene end by 7 bases; junction bases not matched to a gene: 12. Written as DNA, the CDR3 is TGCAGTGCTGGGGACAGGGCAATCGGAGATGAGCAGTACTTC. The encoded protein is CSAGDRAIGDEQYF.

This clonotype was recorded at least ten times. V gene TRBV5-1 combines with J gene TRBJ2-1; TRBD2 matches 9 bases. J lost 4 bases, V lost 4 bases, and 3 bases had no gene match. Germline V gene lookup returns CDR1 SGHRS and CDR2 YFSETQ. The CDR3 runs 14 residues. This CDR3 reads CASSPAGGYNEQFF. The CDR3 DNA reads TGCGCCAGCAGCCCAGCGGGAGGATACAATGAGCAGTTCTTC.

This rearrangement joins TRBV20-1 to TRBJ1-6, with D possibly being TRBD1 (6 bases). The V gene's germline CDR1 is DFQATT and CDR2 SNEGSKA (reference sequence). This CDR3 has 16 residues. Trimming stripped 2 bases from V and 7 bases from J, with 18 bases between. CDR3 coding DNA: TGCAGTGCTAGACCGTCGACAGGTTTGGGGAATTCACCCCTCCACTTT. It translates to CSARPSTGLGNSPLHF.

This clonotype was picked up a small number of times. The V call is TRBV20-1, the J call TRBJ2-3; 8 bases agree with TRBD1. This CDR3 has 13 amino acids. The V segment lost 2 bases and the J segment 7 bases; nucleotides outside the gene matches: 5. CDR1 is DFQATT and CDR2 is SNEGSKA in the germline V gene (reference sequence). This CDR3 reads CSARQGAMNTQYF. In nucleotides, the CDR3 is TGCAGTGCTAGACAGGGGGCGATGAATACGCAGTATTTT.

The chain uses TRBV18 and TRBJ2-7; D not resolved. V lost 5 bases and J lost 0, with 11 bases in between. The V gene's germline CDR1 is KGHSH and CDR2 LQKENI. The CDR3 is 14 residues long. CDR3 region: CASSFSQNSYEQYF. The CDR3 bases are TGTGCCAGCTCATTTTCACAGAACTCCTACGAGCAGTACTTC.

V is TRBV7-2 and J is TRBJ2-5; perhaps TRBD1 as D (5 bases). The J call is uncertain, as TRBJ2-7 better fits the DNA end. The germline V gene encodes CDR1 SGHTA and CDR2 FQGNSA. The length of the CDR3 is 14 residues. CDR3 in DNA: TGTACCAGCAGAGGGCAGGGCTCGCCCTACGAGCAGTACTTC. Its protein product is CTSRGQGSPYEQYF.

V gene TRBV7-9 combines with J gene TRBJ2-5, with D possibly TRBD1 on 6 matching bases. Trimming left V 1 base short and J 0 bases short, with 15 bases between. In germline, CDR1 is SEHNR, CDR2 FQNEAQ (reference sequence). There are 17 residues in the CDR3. DNA for the CDR3: TGTGCCAGCAGCTTAGTAGCCAGGGGTCCGTACCAAGAGACCCAGTACTTC. Translation gives CASSLVARGPYQETQYF.

There are a few counts of this clonotype. The V call is TRBV20-1, the J call TRBJ2-1; weak D call: TRBD2 (6 bases). Trimming left V 2 bases short and J 10 bases short, with 12 bases between. The CDR3 covers 12 residues. CDR1 is DFQATT, CDR2 SNEGSKA, per germline (reference sequence). This chain's CDR3 is CSARMAGQEQFF. DNA for the CDR3: TGCAGTGCTAGAATGGCGGGGCAGGAGCAGTTCTTC.

This clonotype was seen once. The V call is TRBV29-1, the J call TRBJ2-3; no reliable D call. The V end lost 2 bases, the J end lost 4 bases, and 10 bases lay between the germline ends. Germline CDR1 SQVTM, CDR2 ANQGSEA. CDR3 size: 13 residues. This CDR3 reads CSVESGFADTQYF. CDR3 DNA sequence: TGCAGCGTTGAATCGGGTTTTGCAGATACGCAGTATTTT.

This rearrangement joins TRBV7-2 to TRBJ2-7; D uncertain. V was shortened by 4 bases and J by 5 bases, with 12 bases between the two germline ends. Germline V gene lookup returns CDR1 SGHTA and CDR2 FQGNSA. This CDR3 has 13 amino acids. In DNA form, the CDR3 reads TGTGCCAGCAGCTCCCTATGGGTGCACGAGCAGTACTTC. This codes for CASSSLWVHEQYF.

The V gene is TRBV2, the J gene TRBJ2-7; tentatively, D is TRBD1 (6 bases). Germline CDR1 and CDR2: SNHLY and FYNNEI. CDR3 length: 13 amino acids. Trimming removed 5 bases from V and 7 bases from J, with 15 bases in between. DNA of the CDR3: TGTGCCAGCAGTACAGGGAATATCAATGAGCAGTACTTC. Translating it yields CASSTGNINEQYF.

The rearrangement joins TRBV3-1 to TRBJ1-1, with D hard to call. CDR3 length: 11 residues. Germline CDR1 reads LGHDT; CDR2 reads YNNKEL (reference sequence). Trimming stripped 2 bases from V and 10 bases from J, with 8 bases between. The CDR3 is CASSQNWVAFF. Written as DNA, the CDR3 is TGTGCCAGCAGCCAAAACTGGGTAGCTTTCTTT.

Comment on this clonotype: An end of the junction does not agree with germline; a read error may underlie this. The genes are TRBV5-6 and TRBJ1-2; D is uncertain. CDR1 SGHDT and CDR2 YYEEEE come from the germline V gene. This CDR3 contains 13 residues. The CDR3 DNA is TGTGCCAGCGGCTTGGGAACCAACTATGGCTACACCTTC. The encoded protein is CASGLGTNYGYTF.

In its sample, this clonotype was seen a few times. This chain links TRBV30 with TRBJ2-7; D gene uncertain. V gave up 0 bases and J gave up 0 bases, with 6 bases separating them. Germline-derived CDR1 and CDR2 are GTSNPN and SVGIG (reference sequence). This CDR3 is 13 amino acids long. The CDR3 sequence is CAWSVGISYEQYF. The CDR3, as DNA: TGTGCCTGGAGTGTTGGGATCTCCTACGAGCAGTACTTC.